This TCR beta chain is drawn from a study of T cells in Graves' hyperthyroidism and ophthalmopathy. Study in general: Sampling of peripheral blood happened at initial diagnosis, prior to any treatment. The study, taken as a whole, reports: Most thyroid clonotypes expanded above 0.001 were also detected in blood. A 13 V-J signature model discriminated ophthalmopathy versus stable hyperthyroidism.

This clonotype was recorded at least ten times. The antigen is undetermined. There were TCR beta CDR3 regions amplified from RNA transcripts. The primer set for the first-round RT-PCR of the TCR CDR3 was HTBI. TCRdb reanalysed the multiplex PCR reads using MiXCR and keeps one entry per CDR3 protein. The repertoire has a few hundred thousand distinct CDR3 sequences, around 17% of them found once; the top ten carry 44%. Trimming took off 5 bases at V and 2 bases at J, with 19 bases between the two ends. Germline CDR1 is MNHEY and CDR2 is SMNVEV (reference sequence). The CDR3 extends over 16 amino acids. The sample was blood. V gene TRBV27 combines with J gene TRBJ2-7, with a weak D call TRBD1 (6 bases). The sequence derives from a man in his forties with Graves' hyperthyroidism. DNA for the CDR3: TGTGCCAGCAGTGCCCTAACAGGGATCGGGCCCTACGAGCAGTACTTC. The encoded protein is CASSALTGIGPYEQYF.